This T cell receptor (beta chain) was profiled in a study of memory CD4+ T cells and cytomegalovirus serostatus. To note about this clone: Its matching antigen is unknown.

General observations from the study: Suggested: most of the CMV-linked TCR signature lies in CD4+ memory cells.

This CDR3 has 15 residues. Germline values: CDR1 MDHEN, CDR2 SYDVKM. The V gene lost 4 bases and the J gene lost 3 bases, with 16 bases spanning the gap. The sort gate was single viable CD3+CD4+CD8-CD45RO+ cells for memory CD4+ T cells. CD4+ T cells were isolated by positive magnetic selection. Sequenced by immunoSEQ multiplex PCR; TCRdb stores in-frame clones only, minus some. The table has some 54,000 clones, around 88% seen once. The gene calls are TRBV28 and TRBJ2-7, with a possible D match to TRBD1 (5 bases). Source material: memory CD4+ T cells from blood. This clonotype was obtained from an adult in good health and CMV-seropositive. As DNA, the CDR3 is TGTGCCAGCAGTTACGCAGGGTTCTCTCACTACGAGCAGTACTTC. Protein sequence: CASSYAGFSHYEQYF.